The next 12 T cell receptor beta chains were all read from a single sample in a study of OX40 agonist ivuxolimab in advanced cancers. Sequencing was performed with immunoSEQ multiplex PCR; in TCRdb, only in-frame clones are kept and a portion is missing. The sample has approximately 38,000 clones, about 92% seen once; the top ten hold about a tenth. The input for sequencing was CD4+ or CD8+ T cells sorted from blood, taken in a trial of the OX40 agonist ivuxolimab. The receptor set was obtained from an adult with an advanced solid tumor such as melanoma, head and neck, liver or kidney cancer.

V gene TRBV19 combines with J gene TRBJ2-1; D gene ambiguous. The V gene's germline CDR1 is LNHDA and CDR2 SQIVND (reference sequence). Trimming took 4 bases from V and 10 from J, leaving 8 bases between them. The CDR3 sequence is 11 residues long. As DNA, the CDR3 is TGTGCCAGTAGTACCGTTTGGGAGCAGTTCTTC. It translates to CASSTVWEQFF.

The chain employs TRBV7-9 and TRBJ1-4; D is undetermined. Deletions cut 1 base from V and 8 bases from J, with 2 bases between. Germline lookup yields CDR1 SEHNR and CDR2 FQNEAQ (reference sequence). The CDR3 covers 11 residues. This CDR3 is CASSLDEKLFF. The CDR3 bases are TGTGCCAGCAGCTTAGACGAAAAACTGTTTTTT. Full variable domain (outside the CDR3, taken from reference TRBV7-9 and TRBJ1-4): DTGVSQNPRHKITKRGQNVTFRCDPISEHNRLYWYRQTLGQGPEFLTYFQNEAQLEKSRLLSDRFSAERPKGSFSTLEIQRTEQGDSAMYLCASSLDEKLFFGSGTQLSVL.

The chain is built from TRBV13 and TRBJ1-3; 8 bases agree with TRBD1. CDR1 PRHDT and CDR2 FYEKMQ come from the germline V gene (reference sequence). CDR3 size: 16 residues. J was trimmed by 0 bases and V by 1 base; bases with no gene match: 2. The CDR3, as DNA: TGTGCCAGCAGCTTAGATACAGGGGGCTCTGGAAACACCATATATTTT. As protein: CASSLDTGGSGNTIYF.

The chain combines TRBV19 with TRBJ2-7; 11 nucleotides align to TRBD2. The CDR3 length is 15 residues. Losses at the gene ends were 5 bases for V and 5 bases for J; bases not matched to a gene: 8. Germline CDR1 and CDR2: LNHDA and SQIVND (reference sequence). For the CDR3, the DNA is TGTGCCAGTAGTCTGGGGATTAGCGGGAGGGACGAGCAGTACTTC. Translating it yields CASSLGISGRDEQYF.

The chain recombines TRBV10-2 with TRBJ2-5; 8 bases map to TRBD1. V shed 3 bases and J 0 bases; nucleotides not matched to a gene: 9. The CDR3 consists of 17 residues. Germline V CDR1 and CDR2: WSHSY, SAAADI. CDR3 sequence: CASSEIGAGGNQETQYF. The CDR3 nucleotides are TGCGCCAGCAGTGAAATCGGGGCAGGGGGCAACCAAGAGACCCAGTACTTC.

J is TRBJ2-7 and V is TRBV5-1, with no clear D. The germline V and J ends were trimmed by 0 bases and 3 bases, with 7 bases remaining between them. CDR3 size: 13 residues. Per germline, CDR1 SGHRS and CDR2 YFSETQ. CDR3 sequence (DNA): TGCGCCAGCAGCTTGGCGACCGACTACGAGCAGTACTTC. It yields the protein CASSLATDYEQYF.

The chain couples TRBV4-1 to TRBJ2-1, with 9 bases matching TRBD2. CDR1 and CDR2 (germline): MGHRA, YSYEKL. CDR3 length equals 17 residues. The V gene end was trimmed by 4 bases and the J gene end by 8 bases; junction bases not matched to a gene: 15. The CDR3 spells CASSLHGGLAGSDEQFF. The CDR3 bases are TGCGCCAGCAGCCTGCACGGGGGCCTAGCGGGAAGCGATGAGCAGTTCTTC.

This chain connects TRBV9 to TRBJ2-2, with 7 bases lining up with TRBD1. This CDR3 is 17 amino acids long. Germline assignment: CDR1 SGDLS and CDR2 YYNGEE. Trimming removed 4 bases from V and 3 bases from J; junction bases left unmatched: 12. The CDR3: CASSLSPTGWDTGELFF. The CDR3 bases are TGTGCCAGCAGCCTAAGCCCGACAGGGTGGGACACCGGGGAGCTGTTTTTT. Variable domain in full (rest from reference TRBV9 and TRBJ2-2): DSGVTQTPKHLITATGQRVTLRCSPRSGDLSVYWYQQSLDQGLQFLIQYYNGEERAKGNILERFSAQQFPDLHSELNLSSLELGDSALYFCASSLSPTGWDTGELFFGEGSRLTVL.

The genes are TRBV6-5 and TRBJ2-7; TRBD1 aligns across 10 bases. From germline, CDR1 is MNHEY and CDR2 SVGAGI. CDR3 length equals 15 residues. Trimming removed 5 bases from V and 5 bases from J; junction bases left unmatched: 9. CDR3 region: CASSVDRGIVNEQYF. CDR3 in DNA: TGTGCCAGCAGTGTGGACAGGGGGATTGTCAACGAGCAGTACTTC.

In its sample, this clone was seen a few times. V gene TRBV2 combines with J gene TRBJ2-3, with TRBD2 identical over 8 bases. Trimming at V came to 2 bases and at J to 5 bases, leaving 12 bases not matched to a gene. CDR3 length: 17 residues. Germline V CDR1 and CDR2: SNHLY, FYNNEI. The CDR3 is CASSEYAGAGAGDTQYF. CDR3 DNA sequence: TGTGCCAGCAGTGAATATGCTGGAGCGGGAGCTGGAGATACGCAGTATTTT.

The V and J genes are TRBV29-1 and TRBJ1-1; D uncertain. The germline gives CDR1 SQVTM, CDR2 ANQGSEA. There are 12 residues in the CDR3. Trimming cost V 4 bases and J 6 bases, with 12 bases left between them. The CDR3 nucleotides are TGCAGCGTTGGCTCCGGGTTGGCTGAAGCTTTCTTT. This gives the protein CSVGSGLAEAFF. Drawing the rest from reference TRBV29-1 and TRBJ1-1, the complete variable domain is SAVISQKPSRDICQRGTSLTIQCQVDSQVTMMFWYRQQPGQSLTLIATANQGSEATYESGFVIDKFPISRPNLTFSTLTVSNMSPEDSSIYLCSVGSGLAEAFFGQGTRLTVV.

The V call is TRBV9, the J call TRBJ2-5; maybe TRBD1 (6 bases). Trimming took 3 bases from V and 2 from J, leaving 11 bases between them. The CDR3 extends over 14 amino acids. CDR1 is SGDLS and CDR2 is YYNGEE in the germline V gene. CDR3 in amino acids: CASSASGAQETQYF. The CDR3 nucleotides are TGTGCCAGCAGCGCCTCAGGGGCACAAGAGACCCAGTACTTC.